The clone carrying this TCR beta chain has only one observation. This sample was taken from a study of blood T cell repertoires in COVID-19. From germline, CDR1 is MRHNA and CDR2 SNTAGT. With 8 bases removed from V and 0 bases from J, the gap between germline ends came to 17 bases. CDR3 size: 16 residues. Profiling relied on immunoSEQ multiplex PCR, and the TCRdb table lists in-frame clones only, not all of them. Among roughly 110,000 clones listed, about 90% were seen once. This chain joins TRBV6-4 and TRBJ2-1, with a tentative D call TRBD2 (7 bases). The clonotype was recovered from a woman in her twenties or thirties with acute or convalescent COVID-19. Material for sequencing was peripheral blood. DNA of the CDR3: TGTGCCAGCGCTCAGGAGGGGGGGAGCTCCTACAATGAGCAGTTCTTC. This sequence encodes CASAQEGGSSYNEQFF.